Below, one T cell receptor beta chain is given with its context. Germline V gene lookup returns CDR1 MDHEN and CDR2 SYDVKM. This CDR3 is built from 15 residues. V lost 3 bases to trimming and J lost 11 bases; unmatched junction nucleotides: 12. TCRdb re-called the RT-PCR reads with MiXCR, one entry per CDR3 protein. Of hundreds of thousands of distinct CDR3 sequences detected, 11% to 15% appear once; the ten largest clones hold 3% to 4.5%. This sequence was found in a female donor in good health, serving as a healthy control. The J gene is TRBJ1-1, the V gene TRBV28, with TRBD1 matching 10 bases. Sequenced material: memory CD4+ T cells from blood. CDR3 DNA sequence: TGTGCCAGCAGTTTCGGGGGACAGGGGTTCCTGAGGGCTTTCTTT. Protein: CASSFGGQGFLRAFF.